This TCR beta chain originates from a study of T cells in Graves' hyperthyroidism and ophthalmopathy. Across the whole study: Peripheral blood was obtained at initial diagnosis, preceding any treatment.

Amplification targeted TCR beta CDR3 regions from RNA transcripts. Researchers ran a first-round RT-PCR on the TCR CDR3 using the HTBI primer set. From the multiplex PCR reads, TCRdb called clonotypes with MiXCR, one entry per CDR3 protein. The sample includes about 300,000 distinct CDR3 sequences, roughly 20% of them seen just once. Extraction of PBMCs used roughly 10 ml of fresh peripheral blood. This clonotype has at least ten counts. This CDR3 comprises 15 residues. V was trimmed by 3 bases and J by 5 bases, leaving 18 bases between them. Germline lookup yields CDR1 DFQATT and CDR2 SNEGSKA (reference sequence).

The V and J genes are TRBV20-1 and TRBJ2-3, with a possible D match to TRBD2 (6 bases). Sequencing used blood. The receptor was isolated from a man aged 50-60 years with Graves' ophthalmopathy. The CDR3: CSASSWGVSRDTQYF. For the CDR3, the DNA is TGCAGTGCTAGTTCGTGGGGGGTCTCGAGAGATACGCAGTATTTT.